This record looks at one T cell receptor beta chain sequence and its context. Its antigen is not identified. The data derive from a study of cytomegalovirus exposure and HLA in healthy donors. The PCR was carried out with 60 Vbeta primers and 13 Jbeta primers. Assay used: immunoSEQ multiplex PCR; TCRdb lists only in-frame clones, some missing. The table includes some 190,000 clones, roughly 77% detected once. Notes on the study in general: Associated with HLA alleles at 0.05 false discovery rate in a later analysis were some 18,000 TCR beta sequences. When analyzed later, the rates of TCR association showed variation by HLA locus, with DRB1 the most and HLA-C the fewest. Specificity of a few CMV-associated chains for CMV antigens was verified in vitro. Later analysis identified a missense DCLRE1C variant that was linked to TCR beta V- and J-gene trimming.

Trimming removed 6 bases from V and 8 bases from J; junction bases left unmatched: 7. CDR3 size: 15 residues. The germline V gene has CDR1 MNHEY and CDR2 SVGAGI. J is TRBJ1-6 and V is TRBV6-5; 10 nucleotides line up with TRBD1. Sequenced input: PBMCs. The source of this sequence is a woman in her twenties or thirties in good health and CMV-seronegative. The CDR3 is CASSPQGTGDSPLHF. DNA for the CDR3: TGTGCCAGCAGCCCACAGGGGACAGGGGATTCACCCCTCCACTTT.